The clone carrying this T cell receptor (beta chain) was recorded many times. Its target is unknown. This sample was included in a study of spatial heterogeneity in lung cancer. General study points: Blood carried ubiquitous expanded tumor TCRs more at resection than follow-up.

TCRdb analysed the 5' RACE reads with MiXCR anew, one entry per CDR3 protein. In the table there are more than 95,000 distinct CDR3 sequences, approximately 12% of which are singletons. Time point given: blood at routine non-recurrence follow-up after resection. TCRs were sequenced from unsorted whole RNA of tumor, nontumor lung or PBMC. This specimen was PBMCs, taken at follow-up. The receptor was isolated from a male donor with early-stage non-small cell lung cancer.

The CDR3 is CASSDGTPRNQPQHF. DNA of the CDR3: TGCGCCAGCAGCGACGGGACTCCCCGCAATCAGCCCCAGCATTTT. The gene calls are TRBV10-2 and TRBJ1-5, with a possible D match to TRBD1 (5 bases). This CDR3 region has 15 residues. From germline, CDR1 is WSHSY and CDR2 SAAADI. Trimming left V 6 bases short and J 2 bases short, with 14 bases between.